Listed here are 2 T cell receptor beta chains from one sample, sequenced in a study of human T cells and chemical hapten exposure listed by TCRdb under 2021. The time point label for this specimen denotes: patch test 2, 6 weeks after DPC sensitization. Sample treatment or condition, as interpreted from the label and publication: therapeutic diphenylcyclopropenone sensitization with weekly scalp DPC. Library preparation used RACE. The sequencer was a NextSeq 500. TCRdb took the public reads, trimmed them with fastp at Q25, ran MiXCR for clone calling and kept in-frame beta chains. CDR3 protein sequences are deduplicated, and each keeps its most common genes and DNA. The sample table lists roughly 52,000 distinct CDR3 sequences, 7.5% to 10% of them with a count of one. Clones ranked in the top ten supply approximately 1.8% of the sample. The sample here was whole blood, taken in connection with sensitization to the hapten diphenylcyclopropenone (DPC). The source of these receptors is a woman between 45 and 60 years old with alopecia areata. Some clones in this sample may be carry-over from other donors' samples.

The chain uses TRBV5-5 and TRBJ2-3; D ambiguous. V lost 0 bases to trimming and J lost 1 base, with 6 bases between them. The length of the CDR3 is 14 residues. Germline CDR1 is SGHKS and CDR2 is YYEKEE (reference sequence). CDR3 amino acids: CASSLEQRTDTQYF. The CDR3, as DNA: TGTGCCAGCAGCTTGGAACAACGCACAGATACGCAGTATTTT.

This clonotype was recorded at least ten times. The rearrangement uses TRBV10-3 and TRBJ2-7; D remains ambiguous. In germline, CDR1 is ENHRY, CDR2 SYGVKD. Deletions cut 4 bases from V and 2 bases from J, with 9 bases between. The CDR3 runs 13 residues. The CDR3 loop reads CAISGTETYEQYF. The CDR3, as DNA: TGTGCCATCAGTGGGACGGAAACCTACGAGCAGTACTTC.